This paragraph covers one T cell receptor beta chain sequence. There is no known antigen for this receptor. Per-base quality was not reported, and no clone a single base away is much larger than it. The CDR1 and CDR2 encoded by the germline V gene (reference sequence) are GTSNPN and SVGIG. Its CDR3 holds 13 amino acids, cysteine through phenylalanine. Kept here is only the CDR3 DNA, which spans 39 bases and is read in frame from base 1. Here V drops 1 base and J drops 6 bases, and the junction holds 4 bases not matched to any gene. This specimen comes from a study of a mutant IDH1 vaccine in newly diagnosed glioma (dated by TCRdb to about 2021). As for the study more broadly: Of the 32 patients who were treated, around 60% were male and around 40% were female, and the mean age was roughly 40 years. Prior to enrollment, standard therapy consisting of radiotherapy alone, temozolomide alone, or radiochemotherapy with temozolomide had been administered to patients, with the combination being received by most patients. Peripheral blood was collected at six visits: V03 (baseline), V05, V07, V10, V12 and V13. Longitudinal TCRB deep sequencing was done for 20 to 25 treated patients, wherever samples were available for exploratory analyses.

What the work shows at the level of the full study, not this receptor alone: Pseudoprogression appeared unrelated to alterations in the top peripheral T cell clonotypes detected by TCRB sequencing. Availability determined which PBMC samples were chosen for TCRB deep sequencing. Across multiple MHC alleles, vaccine-induced immune responses were seen in approximately 93% of patients. The authors stated that sample limitations prevented analyses of patient blood samples from being reproduced.

This specimen's time point label, interpreted: baseline, week 1 (first vaccination visit). The intended sense of this specimen's treatment or condition label: pre-vaccination baseline after standard-of-care therapy. Donors had newly diagnosed WHO grade 3 or 4 IDH1-mutant astrocytomas with loss of nuclear ATRX. The samples were drawn from NOA16, a multicentre, single-arm, open-label phase I trial in Germany that tested a mutant IDH1 peptide vaccine in humans for the first time. Blood drawn at visit V03 was used as the baseline sample for immunogenicity testing. Genomic DNA for TCRB sequencing was isolated from EDTA blood with the DNeasy Blood and Tissue Kit. The receptor library was made with the immunoSEQ multiplex PCR assay. Following the manufacturer's protocol, the hsTCRB Kit was used to amplify rearranged TCR beta chain sequences. TCRB libraries were sequenced on an Illumina MiSeq. The study's processing was this. Demultiplexing, trimming and gene mapping were performed with the kit vendor's proprietary platform. The immuneACCESS repertoire file appears here via TCRdb, limited to in-frame rearrangements. These files lack a portion of the clones; in checked studies, under half of the deficit traces to unresolved V genes, and the cause of the others is not known. V, J and clone size are those of that table, while D and trimming were read from the DNA. This sample comprises over 25,000 clones, approximately 86% of them detected only once. 4.8% of the sample rests with the top ten.

The receptor was derived from a woman aged 40 to 50 with glioma. The specimen was PBMCs, collected from a glioma patient treated with radiotherapy, temozolomide or both. This sequence uses TRBV30 and TRBJ2-7; 9 of the junction bases match TRBD2. The nucleotide sequence reads as follows: TGTGCCTGGAGTGGGGGGACTAGCTCCGAGCAGTACTTC. It codes for CAWSGGTSSEQYF.